One sample yielded the 29 T cell receptor beta chains listed below, sequenced in a study of follicular helper T cells after annual influenza vaccination. Using immunoSEQ multiplex PCR, the repertoire was profiled, and TCRdb retains in-frame clones only, with some absent. Of some 9,800 clones in the sample, roughly 85% were seen once. Time point described: 2015-2016 season, pre-vaccination. Source: CXCR5+ CD38- circulating T follicular helper cells from blood, taken on the day of influenza vaccination. Regarding subset: circulating Tfh, non-naive CD4+CXCR5+PD-1+ (ICOS+CD38+ or ICOS-CD38-). These receptors were collected from an adult who received the influenza vaccine.

This clone was recorded a few times. This rearrangement joins TRBV5-1 to TRBJ2-2, with a possible D match to TRBD1 (5 bases). Germline-derived CDR1 and CDR2 are SGHRS and YFSETQ. The CDR3 has 15 amino acids. V lost 3 bases and J lost 2, with 11 bases in between. Here the CDR3 reads CASSYQDINTGELFF. CDR3 DNA sequence: TGCGCCAGCAGCTATCAGGACATCAACACCGGGGAGCTGTTTTTT.

V is TRBV7-9 and J is TRBJ2-7; 8 bases are shared with TRBD1. The CDR3 length is 15 residues. The ends lost 1 base at V and 5 bases at J; junction bases unmatched: 7. Germline assignment: CDR1 SEHNR and CDR2 FQNEAQ (reference sequence). The CDR3 loop is CASSLDGRGRHEQYF. The CDR3 DNA reads TGTGCCAGCAGCTTAGATGGCAGGGGGCGCCACGAGCAGTACTTC.

The count of this clone is one. This chain joins TRBV11-2 and TRBJ2-7; D is unclear. CDR3 length: 14 residues. Germline V gene data show CDR1 as SGHAT and CDR2 as FQNNGV. The CDR3 loop reads CASRALSFTYEQYF. The CDR3 DNA reads TGTGCTAGCCGGGCGTTGTCCTTCACCTACGAGCAGTACTTC.

This clone has a handful of counts. The chain has TRBV2 and TRBJ2-7, with TRBD2 as a possible D gene (5 bases). CDR3 size: 12 residues. Germline lookup yields CDR1 SNHLY and CDR2 FYNNEI. Trimming left V 7 bases short and J 7 bases short, with 14 bases between. In DNA form, the CDR3 reads TGTGCCAGCACCGCTCGGGGAGATGAGCAGTACTTC. Translation: CASTARGDEQYF.

This rearrangement joins TRBV7-3 to TRBJ2-3; TRBD1 aligns across 10 bases. The CDR3 spans 18 residues. The ends lost 4 bases at V and 0 bases at J; junction bases unmatched: 10. Per germline, CDR1 SGHTA and CDR2 FQGTGA. The CDR3 reads CASSSKGTGVTSTDTQYF. Written as DNA, the CDR3 is TGTGCCAGCAGCTCCAAAGGGACAGGGGTTACTAGCACAGATACGCAGTATTTT.

The chain joins TRBV2 to TRBJ1-2; 8 bases match TRBD1. The junction had 3 bases not matched to a gene; V was cut back by 5 bases and J by 7 bases. In germline, CDR1 is SNHLY, CDR2 FYNNEI. The CDR3 runs to 12 residues. CDR3 sequence (DNA): TGTGCCAGCAGTCGACAGGGGTCTGGCTACACCTTC. It encodes CASSRQGSGYTF. The full variable domain, in which reference TRBV2 and TRBJ1-2 provide the parts outside the CDR3, is EPEVTQTPSHQVTQMGQEVILRCVPISNHLYFYWYRQILGQKVEFLVSFYNNEISEKSEIFDDQFSVERPDGSNFTLKIRSTKLEDSAMYFCASSRQGSGYTFGSGTRLTVV.

This clone has just a few counts. The chain combines TRBV5-1 with TRBJ2-1, with D possibly being TRBD1 or TRBD2 (5 bases each). V dropped 4 bases and J dropped 7 bases, with 21 bases sitting between them. The CDR3 runs 16 residues. Germline CDR1 and CDR2: SGHRS and YFSETQ. The CDR3 loop is CASSAMPGPRQNEQFF. Here the CDR3 DNA reads TGCGCCAGCAGCGCTATGCCGGGACCCCGTCAGAATGAGCAGTTCTTC.

V usage is TRBV6-1 and J usage is TRBJ1-1; D gene unclear. The ends were cut back, 4 bases at V and 0 bases at J, with 15 bases in the middle. The CDR3 is made up of 16 amino acids. Germline V gene sequence: CDR1 MNHNS, CDR2 SASEGT. CDR3 residues: CASSGFPILMNTEAFF. The CDR3 DNA reads as TGTGCCAGCAGTGGGTTTCCGATACTCATGAACACTGAAGCTTTCTTT.

The rearrangement uses TRBV18 and TRBJ2-7, with TRBD2 identical over 7 bases. Germline CDR1 is KGHSH and CDR2 is LQKENI. V shed 2 bases and J 6 bases; nucleotides not matched to a gene: 4. CDR3 length equals 13 residues. Here the CDR3 reads CASSPKGEGEQYF. The CDR3 nucleotides read TGTGCCAGCTCACCAAAAGGGGAGGGCGAGCAGTACTTC.

The genes are TRBV18 and TRBJ1-1; D is ambiguous. Germline lookup yields CDR1 KGHSH and CDR2 LQKENI. Trimming removed 3 bases at V and 1 base at J, with 15 bases between. The CDR3 runs 16 residues. As DNA, the CDR3 is TGTGCCAGCTCACCGTCGTTGATTGAGGGGAACACTGAAGCTTTCTTT. Amino acid sequence: CASSPSLIEGNTEAFF.

This chain connects TRBV5-1 to TRBJ2-2; D call uncertain. Germline assignment: CDR1 SGHRS and CDR2 YFSETQ. This CDR3 region has 14 residues. Trimming removed 4 bases at V and 1 base at J, with 8 bases between. CDR3 DNA: TGCGCCAGCAGCCTTCACGAGAACACCGGGGAGCTGTTTTTT. Its protein product is CASSLHENTGELFF.

The chain combines TRBV10-2 with TRBJ2-3; 9 bases fit TRBD1. Germline CDR1 WSHSY, CDR2 SAAADI. With 4 bases clipped from V and 4 bases from J, the junction kept 0 bases outside the gene matches. This CDR3 comprises 13 residues. The DNA of the CDR3 is TGCGCCAGCAGTGGGACAGGGGCAGATACGCAGTATTTT. This sequence encodes CASSGTGADTQYF.

The chain employs TRBV5-1 and TRBJ1-4, with a tentative D call TRBD1 (5 bases). The length of the CDR3 is 13 residues. With 7 bases removed from V and 8 bases from J, the gap between germline ends came to 15 bases. Germline V CDR1 and CDR2: SGHRS, YFSETQ. The CDR3 region is CASGGGTQEKLFF. As DNA, the CDR3 is TGCGCCAGCGGCGGGGGGACGCAGGAAAAACTGTTTTTT.

This chain uses TRBV29-1 with TRBJ2-2; D is undetermined. V lost 6 bases and J 6 bases, leaving 14 bases between the germline ends. Germline V gene sequence: CDR1 SQVTM, CDR2 ANQGSEA. The CDR3 runs 13 residues. The CDR3 nucleotides read TGCAGCGTAGCCCGAGACACGGCCGGGGAGCTGTTTTTT. It specifies CSVARDTAGELFF.

V is TRBV5-1 and J is TRBJ2-3; no clear D. CDR1 and CDR2 from the germline V gene are SGHRS and YFSETQ. This CDR3 is 13 amino acids long. V was clipped by 0 bases and J by 4 bases, with 6 bases between them. Here the CDR3 reads CASSLVPPDTQYF. The CDR3 DNA sequence: TGCGCCAGCAGCTTGGTCCCCCCAGATACGCAGTATTTT. Together with reference TRBV5-1 and TRBJ2-3, the CDR3 gives the full variable domain: KAGVTQTPRYLIKTRGQQVTLSCSPISGHRSVSWYQQTPGQGLQFLFEYFSETQRNKGNFPGRFSGRQFSNSRSEMNVSTLELGDSALYLCASSLVPPDTQYFGPGTRLTVL.

The rearrangement joins TRBV19 to TRBJ2-3, with 8 bases fitting TRBD2. This CDR3 has 15 residues. Germline V gives CDR1 LNHDA, CDR2 SQIVND (reference sequence). J lost 2 bases, V lost 7 bases, and 8 bases had no gene match. In DNA, the CDR3 is TGTGCCAGTAACGGGATGACTAGCGACACAGATACGCAGTATTTT. Protein product: CASNGMTSDTDTQYF.

The CDR3 protein is CASSQGGGNYGYTF. The CDR3 DNA follows: TGTGCCAGCAGCCAAGGCGGGGGGAACTATGGCTACACCTTC. This chain uses TRBV14 with TRBJ1-2; possibly TRBD1 for D (5 bases). CDR1 and CDR2 from the germline V gene are SGHDN and FVKESK. The CDR3 length is 14 residues. The ends were cut back, 1 base at V and 2 bases at J, with 8 bases in the middle.

The chain has TRBV27 and TRBJ2-3, with 9 bases aligning to TRBD1. CDR3 size: 14 residues. Germline loops: CDR1 MNHEY, CDR2 SMNVEV (reference sequence). The J segment lost 8 bases and the V segment lost 5 bases, leaving 8 bases of the junction unmatched. The CDR3 spells CASSPGQGRGTQYF. The CDR3 DNA reads TGTGCCAGCAGTCCAGGACAGGGGAGGGGTACGCAGTATTTT.

This clone was seen a handful of times. CDR3 region: CASRDLPATNEKLFF. DNA of the CDR3: TGCGCCAGCAGGGACCTCCCAGCAACTAATGAAAAACTGTTTTTT. This chain joins TRBV5-1 and TRBJ1-4, with no clear D. Trimming took 5 bases from V and 0 from J, leaving 11 bases between them. The germline gives CDR1 SGHRS, CDR2 YFSETQ. CDR3 length: 15 amino acids.

This clone was observed a few times. CDR3 sequence (DNA): TGTGCCAGTAGTAGGGTCCCCTTTGGGGCCAACGTCCTGACTTTC. This gives the protein CASSRVPFGANVLTF. V usage is TRBV19 and J usage is TRBJ2-6; D ambiguous. The CDR3 is 15 amino acids. The V gene's germline CDR1 is LNHDA and CDR2 SQIVND (reference sequence). V lost 4 bases and J 3 bases, leaving 10 bases between the germline ends.

The chain joins TRBV5-1 to TRBJ2-1; tentative D call: TRBD2 (5 bases). This CDR3 spans 16 amino acids. The V end was cut by 4 bases, the J end by 6 bases, with 20 bases between. Germline loops: CDR1 SGHRS, CDR2 YFSETQ. As DNA, the CDR3 is TGCGCCAGCAGCCCCGAGGGATCAGGCCAAACCAATGAGCAGTTCTTC. Translating gives CASSPEGSGQTNEQFF.

The chain has TRBV7-6 and TRBJ2-2; D unresolved. Trimming removed 5 bases from V and 3 bases from J, with 7 bases in between. CDR3 length: 13 amino acids. Germline values: CDR1 SGHVS, CDR2 FNYEAQ. The CDR3 is CASSLWYTGELFF. The CDR3 coding sequence is TGTGCCAGCAGCCTATGGTACACCGGGGAGCTGTTTTTT.

V usage is TRBV5-1 and J usage is TRBJ1-2; 7 bases fit TRBD1. This CDR3 has 15 amino acids. Germline V gene lookup returns CDR1 SGHRS and CDR2 YFSETQ. V lost 1 base to trimming and J lost 4 bases; unmatched junction nucleotides: 7. DNA of the CDR3: TGCGCCAGCAGCTTGAAGGGGGCGGACGGCTATGGCTACACCTTC. As protein: CASSLKGADGYGYTF.

V is TRBV20-1 and J is TRBJ2-7; D is undetermined. Trimming took 6 bases from V and 7 from J, leaving 13 bases between them. This CDR3 contains 11 residues. Germline V gene data show CDR1 as DFQATT and CDR2 as SNEGSKA (reference sequence). CDR3 sequence (DNA): TGCAGTGCAACCGGACCGCGGGAGCAGTACTTC. Translation: CSATGPREQYF.

The chain is built from TRBV19 and TRBJ1-1; the D gene is possibly TRBD1 (6 bases). Germline V gene lookup returns CDR1 LNHDA and CDR2 SQIVND (reference sequence). The length of the CDR3 is 14 residues. V gave up 3 bases and J gave up 4 bases, with 12 bases separating them. CDR3 DNA sequence: TGTGCCAGTAGTATTTGGGGGGCAAGCACTGAAGCTTTCTTT. Its translation is CASSIWGASTEAFF. Full variable domain (rest looked up from reference TRBV19 and TRBJ1-1): DGGITQSPKYLFRKEGQNVTLSCEQNLNHDAMYWYRQDPGQGLRLIYYSQIVNDFQKGDIAEGYSVSREKKESFPLTVTSAQKNPTAFYLCASSIWGASTEAFFGQGTRLTVV.

The chain joins TRBV11-2 to TRBJ2-4; possible D gene TRBD2, 5 bases. CDR3 size: 19 residues. V was trimmed by 0 bases and J by 0 bases, leaving 18 bases between them. The germline gives CDR1 SGHAT, CDR2 FQNNGV. CDR3 coding DNA: TGTGCCAGCAGCTTAGAAGGCTCCGCCGGGGTGCTAGCCAAAAACATTCAGTACTTC. Translating gives CASSLEGSAGVLAKNIQYF. Full variable domain (missing parts from reference TRBV11-2 and TRBJ2-4): EAGVAQSPRYKIIEKRQSVAFWCNPISGHATLYWYQQILGQGPKLLIQFQNNGVVDDSQLPKDRFSAERLKGVDSTLKIQPAKLEDSAVYLCASSLEGSAGVLAKNIQYFGAGTRLSVL.

The J gene is TRBJ1-1, the V gene TRBV30; tentatively, D is TRBD1 (5 bases). The V gene lost 2 bases and the J gene lost 0 bases, with 22 bases spanning the gap. The CDR3 is made up of 18 amino acids. From germline, CDR1 is GTSNPN and CDR2 SVGIG (reference sequence). As DNA, the CDR3 is TGTGCCTGGAGTTACCTTGTTGGGGCGCGGTCGATGAACACTGAAGCTTTCTTT. Its protein is CAWSYLVGARSMNTEAFF.

The chain combines TRBV27 with TRBJ2-5, with D unresolved. Trimming pared 4 bases from V and 5 bases from J, leaving 8 bases between. The germline gives CDR1 MNHEY, CDR2 SMNVEV (reference sequence). This CDR3 has 12 amino acids. The CDR3 here is CASSSQSETQYF. The CDR3 nucleotides are TGTGCCAGCAGTTCTCAGTCGGAGACCCAGTACTTC.

This clone was seen just once. J is TRBJ2-1 and V is TRBV28, with TRBD2 identical over 9 bases. V shed 3 bases and J 5 bases; nucleotides not matched to a gene: 11. This CDR3 has 17 amino acids. The germline V gene encodes CDR1 MDHEN and CDR2 SYDVKM. As DNA, the CDR3 is TGTGCCAGCAGTTTCATAAGGGCGGGAGGGGGGCACAATGAGCAGTTCTTC. Amino acid sequence: CASSFIRAGGGHNEQFF.